A single sample is the source of the 22 T cell receptor beta chains below, sequenced in a study of OX40 agonist ivuxolimab in advanced cancers. Using immunoSEQ multiplex PCR, the repertoire was profiled, and TCRdb retains in-frame clones only, with some absent. Among some 95,000 clones listed, about 90% were seen once. This specimen was CD4+ or CD8+ T cells sorted from blood, taken in a trial of the OX40 agonist ivuxolimab. The source of these receptors is an adult with an advanced solid tumor such as melanoma, head and neck, liver or kidney cancer.

The gene calls are TRBV6-1 and TRBJ2-7; D remains unclear. CDR1 is MNHNS, CDR2 SASEGT, per germline. The CDR3 loop spans 11 amino acids. Trimming took off 3 bases at V and 6 bases at J, with 6 bases between the two ends. CDR3 residues: CASSDLREQYF. The CDR3 nucleotides are TGTGCCAGCAGTGATTTGCGCGAGCAGTACTTC.

J is TRBJ1-5 and V is TRBV6-6, with TRBD1 matching over 7 bases. Germline loops: CDR1 MNHNY, CDR2 SVGAGI (reference sequence). This CDR3 comprises 14 residues. V gave up 4 bases and J gave up 4 bases; unmatched junction bases: 4. The CDR3 loop reads CASSWDRANQPQHF. DNA for the CDR3: TGTGCCAGCAGTTGGGACAGAGCTAATCAGCCCCAGCATTTT.

CDR3 in DNA: TGTGCCAGCATGGGAGGGGTGGTGGAGACCCAGTACTTC. It is translated as CASMGGVVETQYF. The chain uses TRBV2 and TRBJ2-5, with TRBD2 matching over 7 bases. Germline CDR1 reads SNHLY; CDR2 reads FYNNEI. Trimming took 7 bases from V and 5 from J; bases not matched to a gene: 7. This CDR3 spans 13 amino acids.

The chain uses TRBV27 and TRBJ2-7; D unresolved. Germline V gene sequence: CDR1 MNHEY, CDR2 SMNVEV (reference sequence). There are 15 residues in the CDR3. Deletions cut 4 bases from V and 5 bases from J, with 18 bases between. CDR3 in amino acids: CASSSRSHVINEQYF. The CDR3 coding sequence is TGTGCCAGCAGTTCGAGGTCGCACGTAATCAACGAGCAGTACTTC.

In nucleotides, the CDR3 is TGTGCCAGCAGCTTGGGACGCGAGCAGTACTTC. Protein: CASSLGREQYF. The V call is TRBV5-6, the J call TRBJ2-7; the D is unclear. The CDR3 is made up of 11 amino acids. Germline CDR1 is SGHDT and CDR2 is YYEEEE. Trimming cost V 0 bases and J 6 bases, with 4 bases left between them.

V gene TRBV27 combines with J gene TRBJ1-2, with D perhaps TRBD1 (6 bases). From germline, CDR1 is MNHEY and CDR2 SMNVEV (reference sequence). CDR3 size: 14 residues. The V end lost 2 bases, the J end lost 6 bases, and 13 bases lay between the germline ends. CDR3 loop: CASSLKTGQNGYTF. DNA of the CDR3: TGTGCCAGCAGTTTAAAGACAGGACAAAATGGCTACACCTTC.

The chain carries TRBV6-6 and TRBJ1-2; tentatively, D is TRBD1 (6 bases). This CDR3 is built from 14 residues. Trimming pared 6 bases from V and 0 bases from J, leaving 11 bases between. Germline V gene sequence: CDR1 MNHNY, CDR2 SVGAGI (reference sequence). The CDR3: CASSIQGSNYGYTF. The DNA for the CDR3 is TGTGCCAGCAGCATACAGGGATCTAACTATGGCTACACCTTC.

This chain uses TRBV9 with TRBJ2-1, with D tentatively TRBD2 (6 bases). V lost 0 bases and J lost 5, with 9 bases in between. CDR1 and CDR2 from the germline V gene are SGDLS and YYNGEE. The CDR3 runs 14 residues. The CDR3 DNA sequence: TGTGCCAGCAGCGTAGCGGGGGTCCACAATGAGCAGTTCTTC. Its protein product is CASSVAGVHNEQFF.

The J gene is TRBJ2-5, the V gene TRBV30, with D possibly TRBD1 on 5 matching bases. Germline V CDR1 and CDR2: GTSNPN, SVGIG (reference sequence). Trimming removed 3 bases from V and 5 bases from J, with 19 bases in between. The CDR3 is 15 residues long. CDR3 DNA sequence: TGTGCCTGGAGCCTACCGCAGGGTATTTTGGAGACCCAGTACTTC. This sequence encodes CAWSLPQGILETQYF.

J is TRBJ2-7 and V is TRBV5-1; TRBD1 matches at 9 bases. CDR3 length: 14 amino acids. Per germline, CDR1 SGHRS and CDR2 YFSETQ. With 0 bases clipped from V and 4 bases from J, the junction kept 2 bases outside the gene matches. The CDR3 DNA sequence: TGCGCCAGCAGCTTGGACAGGGGGCAATACGAGCAGTACTTC. As protein: CASSLDRGQYEQYF.

The chain recombines TRBV6-1 with TRBJ2-5; 11 nucleotides match TRBD2. The CDR3 is 18 residues long. The trim removed 0 bases at V and 2 bases at J, leaving 8 bases unmatched. Germline CDR1 reads MNHNS; CDR2 reads SASEGT. The CDR3 bases are TGTGCCAGCAGTGAAGCTAGCGGGAGGGCATTGGGGCAAGAGACCCAGTACTTC. Translating it yields CASSEASGRALGQETQYF.

The chain has TRBV5-6 and TRBJ2-7; no clear D gene. The V gene's germline CDR1 is SGHDT and CDR2 YYEEEE. The CDR3 runs to 13 residues. Between the trimmed V and J ends, which lost 2 bases and 1 base, there was a span of 7 bases. CDR3 residues: CASSFSGSYEQYF. CDR3 nucleotides: TGTGCCAGCAGCTTTTCCGGTTCCTACGAGCAGTACTTC.

V gene TRBV6-6 combines with J gene TRBJ1-5; D possibly corresponds to TRBD1 (5 bases). The germline V and J ends were trimmed by 2 bases and 6 bases, with 11 bases remaining between them. Germline V lookup: CDR1 MNHNY, CDR2 SVGAGI (reference sequence). The CDR3 loop spans 14 amino acids. The chain's CDR3 is CASSYDSLGQPQHF. CDR3 DNA: TGTGCCAGCAGTTACGACAGCTTGGGTCAGCCCCAGCATTTT.

The genes are TRBV2 and TRBJ2-2; weak D call: TRBD2 (5 bases). Trimming left V 7 bases short and J 6 bases short, with 15 bases between. The CDR3 covers 14 residues. The germline CDR1 and CDR2 sequences are SNHLY and FYNNEI. This CDR3 is CASKGGWSSGELFF. Here the CDR3 DNA reads TGTGCCAGCAAGGGCGGGTGGTCCTCCGGGGAGCTGTTTTTT. Looking up the rest from reference TRBV2 and TRBJ2-2 gives the full variable domain: EPEVTQTPSHQVTQMGQEVILRCVPISNHLYFYWYRQILGQKVEFLVSFYNNEISEKSEIFDDQFSVERPDGSNFTLKIRSTKLEDSAMYFCASKGGWSSGELFFGEGSRLTVL.

The rearrangement uses TRBV11-3 and TRBJ2-3; D is unresolved. Between the trimmed V and J ends, which lost 4 bases and 2 bases, there was a span of 10 bases. Per germline, CDR1 SGHNT and CDR2 YENEEA. The CDR3 spans 14 residues. The chain's CDR3 is CASSSSLDTDTQYF. For the CDR3, the DNA is TGTGCCAGCAGCTCCTCTTTAGACACAGATACGCAGTATTTT.

The V gene is TRBV19, the J gene TRBJ2-5; 13 bases map to TRBD2. Germline V gene sequence: CDR1 LNHDA, CDR2 SQIVND (reference sequence). V lost 8 bases to trimming and J lost 5 bases; unmatched junction nucleotides: 5. This CDR3 contains 14 residues. Written as DNA, the CDR3 is TGTGCCAGTCTGGGGACTAGCGGGGAGGAGACCCAGTACTTC. It encodes CASLGTSGEETQYF.

This clone was seen once. This chain connects TRBV19 to TRBJ2-4; 8 bases align to TRBD1. From germline, CDR1 is LNHDA and CDR2 SQIVND (reference sequence). CDR3 length: 14 residues. The junction had 1 base not matched to a gene; V was cut back by 5 bases and J by 1 base. CDR3 sequence reads: CASSWDRAKNIQYF. The CDR3 DNA reads as TGTGCCAGTAGTTGGGACAGGGCCAAAAACATTCAGTACTTC.

The J gene is TRBJ2-2, the V gene TRBV7-2; D gene unclear. The ends were cut back, 6 bases at V and 5 bases at J, with 10 bases in the middle. The CDR3 loop spans 13 amino acids. CDR1 is SGHTA and CDR2 is FQGNSA in the germline V gene. CDR3 sequence reads: CASSQPVTGELFF. CDR3 nucleotide sequence: TGTGCCAGCAGTCAACCGGTTACCGGGGAGCTGTTTTTT.

The J gene is TRBJ2-1, the V gene TRBV11-2; D remains ambiguous. Germline lookup yields CDR1 SGHAT and CDR2 FQNNGV. This CDR3 spans 13 amino acids. Deletions cut 0 bases from V and 5 bases from J, with 5 bases between. The CDR3 is CASSLDRNNEQFF. The CDR3 coding sequence is TGTGCCAGCAGCTTAGACAGGAACAATGAGCAGTTCTTC.

The V and J genes are TRBV11-2 and TRBJ1-1; D ambiguous. V shed 0 bases and J shed 4 bases, with 6 bases lying between them. Germline CDR1 reads SGHAT; CDR2 reads FQNNGV. The CDR3 runs 13 residues. The CDR3 protein is CASSLDRSTEAFF. CDR3 nucleotides: TGTGCCAGCAGCTTAGACCGGAGCACTGAAGCTTTCTTT.

The chain has TRBV6-5 and TRBJ1-1; D not certain. CDR3 length: 13 residues. Germline CDR1 is MNHEY and CDR2 is SVGAGI. V dropped 3 bases and J dropped 0 bases, with 5 bases sitting between them. CDR3 loop: CASSYQVNTEAFF. The DNA of the CDR3 is TGTGCCAGCAGTTATCAGGTGAACACTGAAGCTTTCTTT.

The V call is TRBV5-1, the J call TRBJ2-7; TRBD2 might be the D (5 bases). The length of the CDR3 is 13 residues. Trimming removed 4 bases from V and 3 bases from J, with 11 bases in between. Germline CDR1 and CDR2: SGHRS and YFSETQ. DNA of the CDR3: TGCGCCAGCAGCCCGGGGTCTTTCTACGAGCAGTACTTC. This translates into CASSPGSFYEQYF.